Below, 25 T cell receptor beta chains from the same sample are listed, as sequenced in a study of cytomegalovirus exposure and HLA in healthy donors (dated by TCRdb to about 2017). Receptor libraries were prepared by the immunoSEQ multiplex PCR assay. The multiplex PCR relied on a mix of 60 forward primers for TCR Vbeta segments and 13 reverse primers for TCR Jbeta segments. This immuneACCESS table, as held by TCRdb, lists in-frame sequences with V and J called but not all clones. Of the missing ones, under half trace to an unresolved V gene in checked studies; the others have no known cause. In this sample the table shows 150,000 to 250,000 clones, more than 75% of which occur a single time. 6.5% of the sample is in the top ten clones. Specimen: PBMCs. The receptors shown here come from a woman between 50 and 59 years old in good health and CMV-seropositive.

This chain joins TRBV5-6 and TRBJ1-5; D uncertain. This CDR3 contains 13 residues. The germline CDR1 and CDR2 sequences are SGHDT and YYEEEE. The V end lost 4 bases, the J end lost 7 bases, and 12 bases lay between the germline ends. This chain's CDR3 is CASSGGRGQPQHF. The CDR3 nucleotides are TGTGCCAGCAGCGGTGGACGGGGACAGCCCCAGCATTTT.

The count of this clone is one. CDR3 residues: CASSWERYEQYF. The CDR3 nucleotides are TGTGCCAGCAGCTGGGAGCGCTACGAGCAGTACTTC. This rearrangement joins TRBV7-9 to TRBJ2-5; D is perhaps TRBD2 (5 bases). The DNA matches TRBJ2-7 better at its end, which makes the J call doubtful. CDR3 length: 12 residues. Germline V lookup: CDR1 SEHNR, CDR2 FQNEAQ (reference sequence).

In its sample, this clone was seen a few times. The gene calls are TRBV5-1 and TRBJ2-5; TRBD1 matches 8 bases. The V gene end was trimmed by 7 bases and the J gene end by 4 bases; junction bases not matched to a gene: 12. The CDR3 is made up of 15 amino acids. The germline CDR1 and CDR2 sequences are SGHRS and YFSETQ. The CDR3 DNA reads as TGCGCCAGCGAGGTCCAAGGACAGGGAGGAGAGACCCAGTACTTC. It encodes CASEVQGQGGETQYF.

This clone was observed a handful of times. J is TRBJ1-1 and V is TRBV7-9; no firm D call. This CDR3 comprises 14 residues. The germline V and J ends were trimmed by 5 bases and 3 bases, with 13 bases remaining between them. The germline V gene has CDR1 SEHNR and CDR2 FQNEAQ (reference sequence). CDR3 nucleotide sequence: TGTGCCAGCAGCACTTTTGGGAGGGACACTGAAGCTTTCTTT. This encodes CASSTFGRDTEAFF.

The gene calls are TRBV25-1 and TRBJ2-7; D remains unclear. CDR1 is MGHDK and CDR2 is SYGVNS in the germline V gene. This CDR3 region has 15 residues. Trimming pared 6 bases from V and 0 bases from J, leaving 15 bases between. The CDR3 loop reads CASSPRHPGSYEQYF. CDR3 coding DNA: TGTGCCAGCAGCCCCCGACATCCCGGCTCCTACGAGCAGTACTTC.

This sequence joins TRBV10-1 and TRBJ2-3, with D uncertain. V was cut by 3 bases and J by 1 base, with 5 bases left in between. Germline values: CDR1 WNHNN, CDR2 SYGVQD (reference sequence). The CDR3 sequence is 13 residues long. CDR3 DNA: TGCGCCAGCAGTGACCCGGGCACAGATACGCAGTATTTT. This sequence encodes CASSDPGTDTQYF.

The chain uses TRBV5-8 and TRBJ2-7; tentative D call: TRBD1 (5 bases). This CDR3 region has 13 residues. Trimming pared 2 bases from V and 7 bases from J, leaving 13 bases between. The germline V gene has CDR1 SGHTS and CDR2 YDEGEE. The CDR3 DNA reads as TGTGCCAGCAGCTTATCAGGGTCTAGGGAGCAGTACTTC. Encoded protein: CASSLSGSREQYF.

The J gene is TRBJ1-4, the V gene TRBV4-1; 11 bases match TRBD1. J lost 11 bases, V lost 1 base, and 3 bases had no gene match. Germline loops: CDR1 MGHRA, CDR2 YSYEKL. CDR3 length: 14 residues. CDR3: CASSQGTGGLKLFF. The CDR3, as DNA: TGCGCCAGCAGCCAAGGGACAGGGGGCTTGAAACTGTTTTTT.

The rearrangement joins TRBV11-2 to TRBJ2-1, with a tentative D call TRBD2 (5 bases). CDR1 and CDR2 (germline): SGHAT, FQNNGV. V was pared by 1 base and J by 0 bases, with 10 bases between. This CDR3 contains 16 residues. This CDR3 is CASSLGRASSYNEQFF. CDR3 sequence (DNA): TGTGCCAGCAGCTTAGGGCGGGCTAGCTCCTACAATGAGCAGTTCTTC.

The rearrangement links TRBV25-1 to TRBJ2-7; unclear D gene. V gave up 6 bases and J gave up 3 bases, with 6 bases separating them. CDR3 length: 11 residues. Germline values: CDR1 MGHDK, CDR2 SYGVNS. This CDR3 is CASSPGYEQYF. CDR3 in DNA: TGTGCCAGCAGCCCCGGCTACGAGCAGTACTTC.

This clone was observed a handful of times. The V gene is TRBV19, the J gene TRBJ2-5; D perhaps matches TRBD2 (5 bases). This CDR3 is 12 amino acids long. Germline V CDR1 and CDR2: LNHDA, SQIVND (reference sequence). The V gene lost 7 bases and the J gene lost 4 bases, with 10 bases spanning the gap. The CDR3 sequence: CASMGSGETQYF. CDR3 coding DNA: TGTGCCAGTATGGGGAGTGGAGAGACCCAGTACTTC. The full variable domain, in which reference TRBV19 and TRBJ2-5 provide the parts outside the CDR3, is DGGITQSPKYLFRKEGQNVTLSCEQNLNHDAMYWYRQDPGQGLRLIYYSQIVNDFQKGDIAEGYSVSREKKESFPLTVTSAQKNPTAFYLCASMGSGETQYFGPGTRLLVL.

A few counts support this clone. This chain uses TRBV18 with TRBJ2-7; D remains ambiguous. With 5 bases removed from V and 0 bases from J, the gap between germline ends came to 8 bases. Germline CDR1 KGHSH, CDR2 LQKENI. The CDR3 has 13 residues. The CDR3 reads CASSTVNSYEQYF. CDR3 bases: TGTGCCAGCTCAACAGTTAACTCCTACGAGCAGTACTTC.

The rearrangement joins TRBV27 to TRBJ2-7; 13 nucleotides align to TRBD2. Germline V lookup: CDR1 MNHEY, CDR2 SMNVEV (reference sequence). J lost 6 bases, V lost 5 bases, and 4 bases had no gene match. CDR3 length: 14 residues. The CDR3 nucleotides are TGTGCCAGCAGTCCGGGACTAGCGGGACCCGAGCAGTACTTC. Protein: CASSPGLAGPEQYF.

The CDR3 loop is CASSAPGTSGFGELFF. The CDR3 bases are TGTGCCAGCAGTGCCCCCGGGACTAGCGGATTCGGGGAGCTGTTTTTT. This sequence joins TRBV6-1 and TRBJ2-2; 11 bases line up with TRBD2. This CDR3 spans 16 amino acids. The germline V gene encodes CDR1 MNHNS and CDR2 SASEGT. The V and J ends lost 4 bases and 7 bases, in that order; junction bases with no gene match: 8.

This clone was counted a few times. The junction departs from the called germline gene at one end, perhaps through a read error. V is TRBV7-7 and J is TRBJ2-1; D is ambiguous. Per the germline V gene, CDR1 is SSHAT and CDR2 is FNYEAQ (reference sequence). This CDR3 region has 13 residues. The CDR3 coding sequence is TGTGCTAGCAGCCTCGACACGTACAATGAGCAGTTCTTC. This codes for CASSLDTYNEQFF.

CDR3 loop: CASSSVAGLNTGELFF. The CDR3 nucleotides are TGTGCCAGCTCATCCGTAGCGGGGTTGAACACCGGGGAGCTGTTTTTT. This chain uses TRBV18 with TRBJ2-2, with 8 positions matching TRBD2. The CDR3 spans 16 residues. CDR1 KGHSH and CDR2 LQKENI come from the germline V gene. V shed 5 bases, J shed 1 base, and the junction held 6 bases outside the gene matches.

This rearrangement joins TRBV10-3 to TRBJ1-1; 9 bases fit TRBD1. V lost 6 bases and J lost 8; bases outside the gene matches: 7. The CDR3 consists of 13 residues. CDR1 ENHRY and CDR2 SYGVKD come from the germline V gene. The CDR3 reads CAISSGQGVEAFF. The CDR3 region has the DNA TGTGCCATCAGCTCGGGACAGGGCGTGGAAGCTTTCTTT.

The V and J genes are TRBV11-2 and TRBJ1-2; D is perhaps TRBD1 (5 bases). Germline loops: CDR1 SGHAT, CDR2 FQNNGV. The V gene lost 6 bases and the J gene lost 4 bases, with 15 bases spanning the gap. This CDR3 is built from 14 residues. The CDR3 coding sequence is TGTGCCAGCAGTCCCGATGGGGCTGTCTATGGCTACACCTTC. Protein sequence: CASSPDGAVYGYTF. The full variable domain, rest sourced from reference TRBV11-2 and TRBJ1-2, is EAGVAQSPRYKIIEKRQSVAFWCNPISGHATLYWYQQILGQGPKLLIQFQNNGVVDDSQLPKDRFSAERLKGVDSTLKIQPAKLEDSAVYLCASSPDGAVYGYTFGSGTRLTVV.

This clone came up once. The rearrangement uses TRBV5-6 and TRBJ1-6; the D gene is possibly TRBD1 (5 bases). Germline assignment: CDR1 SGHDT and CDR2 YYEEEE. The CDR3 spans 16 residues. Trimming left V 0 bases short and J 7 bases short, with 14 bases between. CDR3 sequence (DNA): TGTGCCAGCAGCTTGGCGTATCAGGGAAGGAATTCACCCCTCCACTTT. Its translation: CASSLAYQGRNSPLHF. The variable domain in full, completed from reference TRBV5-6 and TRBJ1-6, reads DAGVTQSPTHLIKTRGQQVTLRCSPKSGHDTVSWYQQALGQGPQFIFQYYEEEERQRGNFPDRFSGHQFPNYSSELNVNALLLGDSALYLCASSLAYQGRNSPLHFGNGTRLTVT.

The chain links TRBV11-2 to TRBJ2-7; TRBD1 agrees at 7 bases. CDR1 and CDR2 from the germline V gene are SGHAT and FQNNGV. The CDR3 is 15 residues long. J lost 2 bases, V lost 3 bases, and 7 bases had no gene match. The CDR3 spells CASSFQPGGAYEQYF. The CDR3 DNA reads as TGTGCCAGCAGCTTCCAGCCAGGGGGAGCCTACGAGCAGTACTTC.

This chain links TRBV28 with TRBJ2-5; possibly TRBD1 for D (5 bases). Deletions cut 4 bases from V and 4 bases from J, with 16 bases between. Germline CDR1 MDHEN, CDR2 SYDVKM. CDR3 length: 15 residues. This CDR3 reads CASSYPTTDRETQYF. As DNA, the CDR3 is TGTGCCAGCAGTTACCCCACGACCGACAGAGAGACCCAGTACTTC. The whole variable domain, remainder taken from reference TRBV28 and TRBJ2-5, is DVKVTQSSRYLVKRTGEKVFLECVQDMDHENMFWYRQDPGLGLRLIYFSYDVKMKEKGDIPEGYSVSREKKERFSLILESASTNQTSMYLCASSYPTTDRETQYFGPGTRLLVL.

In its sample, this clone was seen a few times. The V gene is TRBV5-6, the J gene TRBJ2-2; D remains unclear. The V gene's germline CDR1 is SGHDT and CDR2 YYEEEE. Trimming took off 3 bases at V and 6 bases at J, with 6 bases between the two ends. CDR3 size: 12 residues. The CDR3 reads CASSSYPGELFF. CDR3 nucleotide sequence: TGTGCCAGCAGCTCCTATCCCGGGGAGCTGTTTTTT.

The chain has TRBV21-1 and TRBJ2-7; the table's D call TRBD1 went unverified against the DNA. TRBV21-1 is marked as a pseudogene. This CDR3 contains 14 residues. The CDR3 DNA follows: TGTGCCAGCAGCGCCCGGGACAGGGCCTACGAGCAGTACTTC. Translation: CASSARDRAYEQYF.

CDR3 region: CASSLCLAAPQGGVDTGELFF. DNA of the CDR3: TGTGCCAGCAGTTTATGCCTCGCCGCGCCCCAGGGGGGCGTCGACACCGGGGAGCTGTTTTTT. The chain employs TRBV28 and TRBJ2-2, with a tentative D call TRBD1 (7 bases). Trimming took 0 bases from V and 3 from J, leaving 26 bases between them. Germline V lookup: CDR1 MDHEN, CDR2 SYDVKM. The CDR3 contains 21 residues.

This clone was found a few times. The chain links TRBV5-1 to TRBJ1-1; possibly TRBD1 for D (5 bases). V was shortened by 1 base and J by 6 bases, with 16 bases between the two germline ends. The CDR3 extends over 15 amino acids. Germline-derived CDR1 and CDR2 are SGHRS and YFSETQ. The CDR3 nucleotides are TGCGCCAGCAGCTTGCAAACTCCCGGGGGGGCTGAAGCTTTCTTT. Protein: CASSLQTPGGAEAFF. Variable domain in full (rest from reference TRBV5-1 and TRBJ1-1): KAGVTQTPRYLIKTRGQQVTLSCSPISGHRSVSWYQQTPGQGLQFLFEYFSETQRNKGNFPGRFSGRQFSNSRSEMNVSTLELGDSALYLCASSLQTPGGAEAFFGQGTRLTVV.